This T cell receptor beta chain was retrieved from a study of tumor-infiltrating lymphocytes in localized non-small cell lung cancer (dated by TCRdb to the early 2020s). In terms of the full investigation: The cohort covered several histologies, both smokers and never-smokers, and patients whose samples were collected after neoadjuvant chemotherapy. Each patient contributed resected tumor tissue and uninvolved lung tissue from the same patient, described as non-adjacent to the tumor. The same patients underwent several integrated assays, with TCR sequencing performed together with flow cytometry, multiplex immunofluorescence, RNA-seq, exome sequencing and proteomics. The overall ICON cohort was composed of under 190 surgical patients with localized non-small cell lung cancer whose tumors were resected. A total of 55 or so patients were included in the paired tumor versus uninvolved lung comparison of immunoSEQ T-cell fraction.

Spanning cysteine to phenylalanine, the CDR3 consists of 16 amino acids. CDR3 DNA only is kept here, 48 bases in frame from base 1. The germline V gene encodes CDR1 LNHDA and CDR2 SQIVND (reference sequence). V and J are truncated by 3 bases and 10 bases respectively, leaving an intervening sequence of 23 bases. Enrollment in ICON was initiated in 2016, and the last patient was enrolled in late 2018. Fresh tumor and matched uninvolved tissue for in-depth immune analyses, including TCR sequencing, were collected from a subcohort of some 76 patients. DNA isolated from bulk tissue, without cell sorting, was used for TCR sequencing. The T-cell fraction in tumor and uninvolved lung tissue was obtained from TCR sequencing using the immunoSEQ assay. Processing in the source paper ran as follows. For survival analysis, patients were divided into high (upper tertile) and low (lower two tertiles) T-cell fraction groups, which were compared by log-rank test. A signed-rank test was used to test differences in T-cell fraction between paired tumor and uninvolved lung samples. TCRdb stores this immuneACCESS table with in-frame sequences only. Part of the clones is absent; in the studies checked, under half of the shortfall reflects unresolved V genes, and no reason is known for the rest. V and J calls and clone size are as listed in that table; D and trimming were resolved from the DNA. Counted in this sample were about 16,000 clones; about 45% of them appeared once. The ten largest account for about 15% of the sample.

Overall study results and their limits: Different pieces of the same tissue were used for different assays, so technical variation could not be separated from intratumor heterogeneity. Assay coverage varied across patients depending on available tissue quantity, so only a subset of the cohort had TCR sequencing. In line with immunofluorescence CD3 counts, TCRbeta sequencing supported higher T cell infiltration in tumors compared with uninvolved lung tissue. The TCR-derived T-cell fraction showed no difference between the flow cytometry-defined immunotypes IM1 (good prognosis) and IM2 (poor prognosis). Recurrence-free survival showed no association with tumor T-cell fraction from TCR sequencing (p = 0.61).

A word on this clone: No cognate antigen has been identified for it. No much larger clone is present one base from it, and per-base qualities are unavailable.

The receptor's source is a human donor with non-small cell lung cancer. The chain links TRBV19 with TRBJ2-3; D gene: possibly TRBD2, on 7 matching bases. The specimen was lung tumor tissue. The DNA reads TGTGCCAGTAGTATCCCTAGGGCGGGGGCCCCGGGGGCGCAGTATTTT. Its coded protein is CASSIPRAGAPGAQYF.